The next 20 T cell receptor beta chains were all read from a single sample in a study of response to subunit inactivated influenza vaccine. TCRdb re-called the RT-PCR reads through MiXCR, storing one row per CDR3 protein. The table includes about 780,000 distinct CDR3 sequences, approximately 17% detected once. The material sequenced was PBMCs from blood, taken about 5 days after vaccination. These receptor sequences come from a man in his fifties who received an inactivated influenza vaccine.

This clonotype has ten or more counts. The chain employs TRBV5-1 and TRBJ2-7, with D maybe TRBD1 (6 bases). V was pared by 0 bases and J by 0 bases, with 10 bases between. Germline V gene lookup returns CDR1 SGHRS and CDR2 YFSETQ. CDR3 length: 15 amino acids. The CDR3 loop is CASSLAPGVSYEQYF. The CDR3 DNA reads as TGCGCCAGCAGCTTGGCCCCAGGGGTCTCCTACGAGCAGTACTTC.

J is TRBJ2-7 and V is TRBV12-3 or TRBV12-4; D is unresolved. There are 14 residues in the CDR3. The V and J ends lost 3 bases and 2 bases respectively, with 11 bases between them. CDR3 in amino acids: CASSFGTHAYEQYF. DNA of the CDR3: TGTGCCAGCAGTTTTGGTACACACGCCTACGAGCAGTACTTC.

This chain links TRBV6-2 or TRBV6-3 with TRBJ2-1; 7 nucleotides match TRBD2. This CDR3 has 16 residues. Trimming took 2 bases from V and 6 from J; bases not matched to a gene: 10. Germline V gene data show CDR1 as MNHEY and CDR2 as SVGEGT. The CDR3 here is CASSYPPGGFGNEQFF. In DNA, the CDR3 is TGTGCCAGCAGTTACCCCCCGGGGGGATTTGGCAATGAGCAGTTCTTC.

In this sample, this clonotype turned up a few times. The chain is built from TRBV4-1 and TRBJ1-5, with D possibly TRBD1 on 6 matching bases. Between the trimmed V and J ends, which lost 2 bases and 7 bases, there was a span of 9 bases. The germline CDR1 and CDR2 sequences are MGHRA and YSYEKL. The CDR3 length is 13 residues. CDR3 residues: CASSQRGGQPQHF. CDR3 nucleotides: TGCGCCAGCAGCCAACGAGGGGGACAGCCCCAGCATTTT.

The chain links TRBV4-3 to TRBJ2-7, with D possibly matching TRBD1 (6 bases). In germline, CDR1 is LGHNA, CDR2 YSLEER. V lost 1 base to trimming and J lost 4 bases, with 11 bases between them. The CDR3 runs to 14 residues. CDR3: CASSQGVRGYEQYF. DNA for the CDR3: TGCGCCAGCAGCCAAGGGGTCAGGGGATACGAGCAGTACTTC.

The rearrangement joins TRBV28 to TRBJ2-4; 7 nucleotides line up with TRBD1. The CDR3 has 17 amino acids. The germline gives CDR1 MDHEN, CDR2 SYDVKM. The V segment lost 4 bases and the J segment 1 base; nucleotides outside the gene matches: 10. The CDR3 spells CASSSLRGPSAKNIQYF. CDR3 sequence (DNA): TGTGCCAGCAGTTCCCTGAGGGGGCCTAGCGCCAAAAACATTCAGTACTTC.

This clonotype has a count of ten or more. The J gene is TRBJ2-7, the V gene TRBV5-1; tentative D call: TRBD1 (6 bases). The CDR3 consists of 12 residues. CDR1 is SGHRS and CDR2 is YFSETQ in the germline V gene. With 4 bases removed from V and 9 bases from J, the gap between germline ends came to 14 bases. CDR3 DNA: TGCGCCAGCAGCCCCGACACAGGGAGGCAGTACTTC. Its protein is CASSPDTGRQYF. Full variable domain (outside the CDR3, taken from reference TRBV5-1 and TRBJ2-7): KAGVTQTPRYLIKTRGQQVTLSCSPISGHRSVSWYQQTPGQGLQFLFEYFSETQRNKGNFPGRFSGRQFSNSRSEMNVSTLELGDSALYLCASSPDTGRQYFGPGTRLTVT.

The rearrangement links TRBV29-1 to TRBJ2-2, with TRBD1 as a possible D gene (6 bases). V was pared by 7 bases and J by 4 bases, with 10 bases between. This CDR3 comprises 12 residues. Germline loops: CDR1 SQVTM, CDR2 ANQGSEA. The CDR3 DNA sequence: TGCAGCGGTGGACAGAGCACCGGGGAGCTGTTTTTT. Residues: CSGGQSTGELFF.

This clonotype was found a few times. CDR3 sequence reads: CASRDGAGDTDTQYF. CDR3 DNA: TGCGCCAGCAGGGACGGAGCTGGAGACACAGATACGCAGTATTTT. The chain is built from TRBV4-3 and TRBJ2-3; no reliable D call. CDR1 is LGHNA and CDR2 is YSLEER in the germline V gene. This CDR3 region has 15 residues. V lost 6 bases, J lost 2 bases, and 15 bases lay in between.

V and J are TRBV7-7 and TRBJ2-7; TRBD1 might be the D (6 bases). Germline V gene data show CDR1 as SSHAT and CDR2 as FNYEAQ (reference sequence). Trimming left V 5 bases short and J 0 bases short, with 11 bases between. This CDR3 contains 14 residues. This CDR3 is CASSPQGNSYEQYF. For the CDR3, the DNA is TGTGCCAGCAGCCCACAGGGAAACTCCTACGAGCAGTACTTC.

This clonotype was counted a few times. The chain couples TRBV10-2 to TRBJ2-3; perhaps TRBD2 as D (6 bases). V was pared by 4 bases and J by 3 bases, with 14 bases between. The CDR3 consists of 15 residues. Germline values: CDR1 WSHSY, CDR2 SAAADI. The CDR3 protein is CASSGGAGRTDTQYF. The CDR3 nucleotides read TGCGCCAGCAGTGGTGGGGCAGGGAGGACAGATACGCAGTATTTT.

The sample holds a few counts of this clonotype. The chain employs TRBV7-2 and TRBJ2-5, with D maybe TRBD1 (6 bases). Trimming stripped 5 bases from V and 2 bases from J, with 9 bases between. This CDR3 contains 13 residues. Germline-derived CDR1 and CDR2 are SGHTA and FQGNSA. For the CDR3, the DNA is TGTGCCAGCAGCCCCCAGGGGCAAGAGACCCAGTACTTC. This codes for CASSPQGQETQYF.

The chain joins TRBV10-3 to TRBJ2-3; possibly TRBD1 for D (5 bases). V was pared by 4 bases and J by 5 bases, with 13 bases between. This CDR3 comprises 14 residues. Germline V gene lookup returns CDR1 ENHRY and CDR2 SYGVKD. CDR3 sequence (DNA): TGTGCCATCAGTGTAGGCAGGGCGGAAGATACGCAGTATTTT. Residues: CAISVGRAEDTQYF.

Only a few counts were recorded for this clonotype. The rearrangement links TRBV7-8 to TRBJ2-7; TRBD1 matches 8 bases. Germline lookup yields CDR1 SGHVS and CDR2 FQNEAQ. CDR3 size: 14 residues. The ends lost 2 bases at V and 5 bases at J; junction bases unmatched: 5. The CDR3: CASSLHRGNNEQYF. In DNA form, the CDR3 reads TGTGCCAGCAGCTTACACAGGGGGAACAACGAGCAGTACTTC.

The V call is TRBV20-1, the J call TRBJ2-2, with 9 bases that match TRBD1. After removal of 2 bases from V and 6 bases from J, the junction contained 10 bases not matched to a gene. The CDR3 extends over 16 amino acids. CDR1 and CDR2 (germline): DFQATT, SNEGSKA (reference sequence). This CDR3 reads CSARSGQGEGAGELFF. CDR3 in DNA: TGCAGTGCTAGATCGGGACAGGGTGAAGGGGCCGGGGAGCTGTTTTTT.

The genes are TRBV28 and TRBJ1-3; D unclear. CDR3 length equals 13 residues. V dropped 6 bases and J dropped 0 bases, with 6 bases sitting between them. CDR1 and CDR2 from the germline V gene are MDHEN and SYDVKM. Here the CDR3 reads CASRRDSGNTIYF. CDR3 bases: TGTGCCAGCAGGCGGGACTCTGGAAACACCATATATTTT.

This clonotype has only a few counts. The chain joins TRBV20-1 to TRBJ2-3; 12 bases align to TRBD2. The CDR3 length is 15 residues. Germline loops: CDR1 DFQATT, CDR2 SNEGSKA (reference sequence). The CDR3 is CSTQPGTSGRDTQYF. DNA of the CDR3: TGCAGCACTCAACCCGGGACTAGCGGGCGAGATACGCAGTATTTT.

This clonotype was counted many times. The chain links TRBV12-3 or TRBV12-4 to TRBJ2-1, with D perhaps being TRBD1 or TRBD2 (7 bases each). Trimming cost V 8 bases and J 6 bases, with 17 bases left between them. The length of the CDR3 is 14 residues. The CDR3 spells CASDPGGTTNEQFF. CDR3 DNA: TGTGCCAGCGACCCAGGGGGGACTACCAATGAGCAGTTCTTC.

The chain carries TRBV6-6 and TRBJ2-1; 8 nucleotides agree with TRBD2. Germline V lookup: CDR1 MNHNY, CDR2 SVGAGI (reference sequence). The V segment lost 6 bases and the J segment 9 bases; nucleotides outside the gene matches: 4. The CDR3 loop spans 12 amino acids. The CDR3 DNA reads as TGTGCCAGCAGCCCGACTAGCGTTGAGCAGTTCTTC. It yields the protein CASSPTSVEQFF.

The J gene is TRBJ2-5, the V gene TRBV25-1, with TRBD2 identical over 8 bases. Germline V CDR1 and CDR2: MGHDK, SYGVNS. This CDR3 has 15 residues. V trimming: 5 bases; J trimming: 2 bases; junction bases outside the gene matches: 7. CDR3 in DNA: TGTGCCAGCAGTTCCCAGGGACTAGTTCAAGAGACCCAGTACTTC. Translated, it gives CASSSQGLVQETQYF.